This section outlines one T cell receptor (beta chain) sequence together with its context. Its recognized antigen is unknown. One end of the junction does not line up with germline, which may come from a read error. Systemically healthy Caucasian individuals from Russia, some 36 in total and aged roughly 6 to 95 years, were included as donors. About 9.1 milliliters of peripheral blood were collected from each donor into EDTA-treated Vacutainer tubes. PBMCs were isolated by Ficoll-Paque density-gradient centrifugation, with at least 7 million obtained per sample. Trizol reagent was used to extract total RNA from the PBMCs, yielding at least 6 micrograms per sample. For every donor, flow cytometry on a PBMC aliquot measured the percentage of naive CD45RAhigh/CD27high T cells. The data originate from a study of blood T cells in healthy people across ages (dated by TCRdb to 2013 to 2016). Looking at the study overall: In model experiments, template switching captured roughly one uniquely barcoded TCR beta cDNA molecule for every two T cells. Age-related changes in TCR beta repertoire diversity were measured in the study by deep sequencing normalized with unique cDNA molecular identifiers. Donors of different ages were randomly distributed across sequencing lanes to avoid experimental bias. Donors were grouped into four age groups: young (average roughly 17 years), middle-aged (under 40), aged (62) and long-lived (around 82). The study analyzed two additional independent replicas of 1 million unique cDNA reads from the same blood draw for two donors, one aged 18 to 29 and one aged 80 or older. General study outcomes and caveats: Conclusive comparison of naive and antigen-experienced compartments was prevented by the profiling of bulk unsorted PBMCs. As age increased, observed TCR beta diversity per million T cells dropped in a roughly linear way, and a significant reduction was already evident by age 40. Compared with the aged group, more naive CD4+ T cells, fewer expanded clones and increased TCR diversity were shown by the long-lived group, suggesting age selection. Estimates of total diversity from one million sequenced T cells were regarded as lower bounds and underestimates. Because the CMV infection status of the donors was unknown, age-related changes in expanded clonotypes may potentially have been confounded. The percentage of naive T cells measured by flow cytometry correlated strongly with observed TCR beta diversity.

Library preparation was by 5' RACE. The run used an Illumina HiSeq 2500. A second roughly 6 to 12 cycle PCR used a sample-barcoded 5' primer and a J-beta primer mix. Each TCR beta cDNA molecule received a unique molecular identifier from a template-switch 5' adaptor carrying 12 random nucleotides. Each sample yielded at least 3 million CDR3-containing paired-end reads. All of the RNA was converted into first-strand cDNA using the Mint cDNA synthesis kit, with a TRBC-specific oligonucleotide serving as the primer. Following uracil-DNA glycosylase treatment, all cDNA underwent a first 18-cycle PCR with the universal primers M1SS and BC2_uni_R. Regarding the original processing steps: Normalization of each sample was performed by random selection of 1 million high-quality reads, each carrying a distinct molecular identifier. Reads with shared molecular identifiers were discarded instead of being binned into consensus sequences. MiTCR, run with a Q25 quality threshold and the strictest error-elimination algorithm, handled CDR3 identification, clonotype clustering and error correction. A nonparametric unseen species model using Euler transformation provided a lower-bound estimate of total TCR beta diversity. TCRdb redid the processing of the public reads, applying fastp at Q25 and MiXCR, and retained in-frame beta chains. Rows with one shared CDR3 protein collapse into an entry with the most common genes and DNA. The V and J calls were not made by the authors but by TCRdb's processing. The sample data list approximately 880,000 distinct CDR3 sequences, and 40% to 60% of these were observed just once. The ten largest clones represent under 15% of the sample.

Including cysteine and phenylalanine, the CDR3 has 17 amino acids. Just the 51-base CDR3 DNA is kept, in frame starting at base 1. The germline V gene specifies SGHRS as CDR1 and YFSETQ as CDR2. This receptor was identified in a young man in good health. The chain is made from TRBV5-1 and TRBJ2-3; 12 bases in the middle match TRBD2. Sequences were obtained from blood. The sequenced DNA is TGCGCCAGCAGCTTGTCTGGGACTAGCGGGCTAACAGATACGCGGTATTTT. It translates as CASSLSGTSGLTDTRYF. The CDR3, completed at both ends by the reference TRBV5-1 and TRBJ2-3 genes, gives the full variable domain KAGVTQTPRYLIKTRGQQVTLSCSPISGHRSVSWYQQTPGQGLQFLFEYFSETQRNKGNFPGRFSGRQFSNSRSEMNVSTLELGDSALYLCASSLSGTSGLTDTRYFGPGTRLTVL.